This T cell receptor (beta chain) was sequenced for a study of blood T cell repertoires in COVID-19. After removal of 5 bases from V and 8 bases from J, the junction contained 8 bases not matched to a gene. The CDR3 extends over 13 amino acids. The germline V gene has CDR1 ENHRY and CDR2 SYGVKD. Only in-frame clones appear in the TCRdb table, and some are missing; sequencing was by immunoSEQ multiplex PCR. The table shows some 250,000 clones, with about 68% occurring only once. Sequencing was done on a sample of peripheral blood. The chain recombines TRBV10-3 with TRBJ1-2, with 7 bases that match TRBD1. This receptor was obtained from a woman older than 75 with acute or convalescent COVID-19. CDR3 DNA sequence: TGTGCCATCAGTACGACAGGGCCCTGGGGCTACACCTTC. Translating it yields CAISTTGPWGYTF.